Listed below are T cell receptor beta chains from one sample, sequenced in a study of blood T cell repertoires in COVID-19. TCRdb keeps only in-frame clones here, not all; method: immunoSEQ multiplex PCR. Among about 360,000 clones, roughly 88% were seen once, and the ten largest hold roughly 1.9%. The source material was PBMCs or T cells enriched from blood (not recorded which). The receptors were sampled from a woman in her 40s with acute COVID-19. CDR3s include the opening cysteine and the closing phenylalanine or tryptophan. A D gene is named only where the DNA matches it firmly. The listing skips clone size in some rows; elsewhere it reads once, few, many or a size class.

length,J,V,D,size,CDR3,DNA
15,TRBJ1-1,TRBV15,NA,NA,CATSGDSDSRTEAFF,TGTGCCACCAGCGGAGACTCGGACAGTCGCACTGAAGCTTTCTTT
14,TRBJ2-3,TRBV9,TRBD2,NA,CASSVGTSWDTQYF,TGTGCCAGCAGCGTGGGGACTAGCTGGGATACGCAGTATTTT
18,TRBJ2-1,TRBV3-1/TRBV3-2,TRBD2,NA,CASSQLGLAGGPGNEQFF,TGTGCCAGCAGCCAACTGGGACTAGCGGGGGGGCCGGGCAATGAGCAGTTCTTC
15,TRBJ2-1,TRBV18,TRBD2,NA,CASSSFAGGPNEQFF,TGTGCCAGCTCCAGTTTCGCGGGGGGGCCAAATGAGCAGTTCTTC
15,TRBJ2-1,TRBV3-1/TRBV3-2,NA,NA,CASSQGGWEYNEQFF,TGTGCCAGCAGCCAAGGAGGGTGGGAGTACAATGAGCAGTTCTTC
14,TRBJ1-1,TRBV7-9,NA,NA,CASSLDSVNTEAFF,TGTGCCAGCAGCTTAGATTCGGTGAACACTGAAGCTTTCTTT
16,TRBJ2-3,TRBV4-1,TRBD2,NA,CASSLGLAGGTDTQYF,TGCGCCAGCAGCCTAGGACTAGCGGGGGGCACAGATACGCAGTATTTT
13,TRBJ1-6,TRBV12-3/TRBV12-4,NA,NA,CASSFGGNSPLHF,TGTGCCAGCAGTTTCGGCGGAAATTCACCCCTCCACTTT
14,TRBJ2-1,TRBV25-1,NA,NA,CASSDPGRVDEQFF,TGTGCCAGCAGTGACCCGGGCAGGGTCGATGAGCAGTTCTTC
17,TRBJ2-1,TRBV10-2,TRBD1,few,CASSESILGQGGNEQFF,TGCGCCAGCAGTGAGTCGATTCTTGGACAGGGGGGAAATGAGCAGTTCTTC